The rows below give T cell receptor beta chains drawn from one sample of a study of vaccination and CD4 T cells after COVID-19. TCRdb re-derived calls from the PCR reads in MiXCR, one entry per CDR3 protein. The sample has 6,600 or so distinct CDR3 sequences; just under 30% are singletons. These receptors lack a known antigen. Input material: CD4+ T cells from blood, cultured in vitro. The receptors were gathered from a human donor in good health. The CDR3 runs from the conserved cysteine through the conserved F or W. The D gene is left open where the match is weak. Part of the rows lack a size; the others show once, few, many or a class for expanded clones.

v_gene	abundance	len	d_gene	j_gene	CDR3nt	CDR3aa
TRBV10-3	few	13	TRBD1	TRBJ2-7	TGTGCCATATGGGACAGGGGGCACTACGAGCAGTACTTC	CAIWDRGHYEQYF
TRBV27	-	15	-	TRBJ2-1	TGTGCCAGCAGTCTACGGGACTCCCCCTACAATGAGCAGTTCTTC	CASSLRDSPYNEQFF
TRBV19	-	17	-	TRBJ1-2	TGTGCCAGTAGTATGGGAGTCAGGACCCAGGCTAACTATGGCTACACCTTC	CASSMGVRTQANYGYTF
TRBV5-1	-	12	TRBD2	TRBJ2-5	TGCGCCAGCCGGGACTACGAAGAGACCCAGTACTTC	CASRDYEETQYF
TRBV6-1	-	17	TRBD2	TRBJ2-2	TGTGCCAGCACCCTTCGCGCGGGGGGTCTTGGCACCGGGGAGCTGTTTTTT	CASTLRAGGLGTGELFF
TRBV25-1	-	11	-	TRBJ1-1	TGTGCCAGCAGTGATCCAATGGAAGCTTTCTTT	CASSDPMEAFF
TRBV5-8	-	15	TRBD1	TRBJ2-3	TGTGCCAGCAAGCCGGGACAGGGCTTGGCAGATACGCAGTATTTT	CASKPGQGLADTQYF
TRBV30	-	12	-	TRBJ2-2	TGTGCCTGGACCGAAAGGGGCGGGGAGCTGTTTTTT	CAWTERGGELFF
TRBV6-1	-	15	TRBD2	TRBJ2-7	TGTGCCAGCAGTACGGGACTAGCGGGGAAGTACGAGCAGTACTTC	CASSTGLAGKYEQYF
TRBV11-2	few	14	-	TRBJ1-2	TGTGCCAGCAGCCCTTCAGGGGAAGGCTATGGCTACACCTTC	CASSPSGEGYGYTF
TRBV7-2	few	16	TRBD1	TRBJ1-1	TGTGCCAGCAGCTTAGCAGCTGGGGGACAGGACTTTGAAGCTTTCTTT	CASSLAAGGQDFEAFF
TRBV6-1	-	10	-	TRBJ2-1	TGTGCCACGAGGGGGGATGAGCAGTTCTTC	CATRGDEQFF
TRBV6-1	-	12	TRBD1	TRBJ1-1	TGTGCCATCAGGGGGGGGAACACTGAAGCTTTCTTT	CAIRGGNTEAFF
TRBV7-3	few	15	-	TRBJ2-6	TGTGCCAGCAGCCAAGAGATTTCTGGGGCCAACGTCCTGACTTTC	CASSQEISGANVLTF
TRBV2	few	10	-	TRBJ1-1	TGTGCCAGCGGCGGGGATACCGCTTTCTTT	CASGGDTAFF
TRBV4-1	-	14	TRBD1	TRBJ1-4	TGCGCCAGCAGCCAGGAGGGGGCAGGTGAAAAACTGTTTTTT	CASSQEGAGEKLFF
TRBV20-1	few	14	TRBD1	TRBJ2-7	TGCAGTGCTGTTACAGGGGGCTATCCCTACGAGCAGTACTTC	CSAVTGGYPYEQYF
TRBV7-3	few	15	TRBD1	TRBJ1-2	TGTGCCAGCAGCCCAACAGGGGGCGTAGACCTTGGCTACACCTTC	CASSPTGGVDLGYTF
TRBV20-1	-	15	TRBD1	TRBJ2-3	TGCAGTGCTAGCACAGTACAGGGGGGCACAGATACGCAGTATTTT	CSASTVQGGTDTQYF
TRBV27	few	12	-	TRBJ1-1	TGTGCCAGCGGAATACAGGACACTGAAGCTTTCTTT	CASGIQDTEAFF
TRBV6-2/TRBV6-3	-	13	-	TRBJ1-1	TGTGCCAGCAGTTACCAGATCAACACTGAAGCTTTCTTT	CASSYQINTEAFF
TRBV7-9	few	14	TRBD1	TRBJ1-6	TGTGCCAGCAGCCAAGACAGGGACAATTCACCCCTCCACTTT	CASSQDRDNSPLHF
TRBV7-8	few	13	-	TRBJ1-1	TGTGCCAGCAGCCGGGACTGGGGCACTGAAGCTTTCTTT	CASSRDWGTEAFF
TRBV4-2	-	11	-	TRBJ1-2	TGTGCCAGCAGCTTTGGGCTCTTCTACACCTTC	CASSFGLFYTF
TRBV14	few	13	-	TRBJ1-2	TGTGCCAGCAGCCAAGATCTGGGGGGCGGCTACACCTTC	CASSQDLGGGYTF
TRBV12-3/TRBV12-4	-	13	-	TRBJ1-1	TGTGCCAGCAGTTTAGACGTGGGCAGGTTGGCTTTCTTT	CASSLDVGRLAFF
TRBV6-1	-	17	TRBD1	TRBJ2-7	TGTGCCAGCAGTGTGGTAGTGTGTGGGACAGGGGGGTGCGAGCAGTACTTC	CASSVVVCGTGGCEQYF
TRBV7-9	-	14	-	TRBJ1-5	TGTGCCAGCAGTTTGTTTGGAAGCAATCAGCCCCAGCATTTT	CASSLFGSNQPQHF
TRBV10-3	few	14	-	TRBJ1-2	TGTGCCATCAGTGAACTTGAGGATCGCTATGGCTACACCTTC	CAISELEDRYGYTF
TRBV7-9	few	13	-	TRBJ1-1	TGTGCCAGCAGTCAGAACAGGGAATCTGAAGCTTTCTTT	CASSQNRESEAFF
TRBV28	-	14	-	TRBJ2-5	TGTGCCAGCAGTTTAGGGGGGTTCCAAGAGACCCAGTACTTC	CASSLGGFQETQYF
TRBV27	-	13	-	TRBJ2-4	TGTGCCAGCATGGGGTTAGCCAAAAACATTCAGTACTTC	CASMGLAKNIQYF
TRBV6-1	few	14	TRBD1	TRBJ1-2	TGTGCCAGCAGTGAAACCGGGACAGCCAAGGGCTACACCTTC	CASSETGTAKGYTF
TRBV7-2	-	16	-	TRBJ1-5	TGTGCCAGCAGCAGTGCAGTTTGGGGCACAAATCAGCCCCAGCATTTT	CASSSAVWGTNQPQHF
TRBV28	few	15	TRBD1	TRBJ1-5	TGTGCCAGCAGGATGGAAGGGGACAGTTCTCAGCCCCAGCATTTT	CASRMEGDSSQPQHF
TRBV25-1	-	15	-	TRBJ2-6	TGTGCCAGCAGCGAAGGGGTTGCCGGGGCCAACGTCCTGACTTTC	CASSEGVAGANVLTF
TRBV5-1	-	16	TRBD2	TRBJ2-1	TGCGCCAGCAGCGGACTAAGCGGGGGGGCTTACAATGAGCAGTTCTTC	CASSGLSGGAYNEQFF
TRBV19	-	14	-	TRBJ1-5	TGTGCCAGTAGTATAGTCAGGGGCAATCAGCCCCAGCATTTT	CASSIVRGNQPQHF
TRBV7-2	-	14	-	TRBJ2-1	TGTGCCAGCAGCTTAGACGGATCCGACAATGAGCAGTTCTTC	CASSLDGSDNEQFF